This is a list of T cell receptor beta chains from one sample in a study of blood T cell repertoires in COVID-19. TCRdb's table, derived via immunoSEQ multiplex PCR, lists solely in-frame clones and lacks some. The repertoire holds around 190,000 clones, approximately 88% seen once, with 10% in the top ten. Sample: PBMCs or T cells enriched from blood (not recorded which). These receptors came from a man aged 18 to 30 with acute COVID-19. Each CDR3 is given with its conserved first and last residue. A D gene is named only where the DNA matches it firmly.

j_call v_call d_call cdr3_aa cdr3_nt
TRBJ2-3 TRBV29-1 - CSVERGSADTQYF TGCAGCGTTGAAAGGGGGAGCGCAGATACGCAGTATTTT
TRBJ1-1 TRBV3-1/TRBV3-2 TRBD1 CASSQGGDRALLNTEAFF TGTGCCAGCAGCCAGGGGGGCGACAGGGCCTTACTGAACACTGAAGCTTTCTTT
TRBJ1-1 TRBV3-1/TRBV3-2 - CASSQDGGRWNTEAFF TGTGCCAGCAGCCAAGATGGGGGGAGGTGGAACACTGAAGCTTTCTTT
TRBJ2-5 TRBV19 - CASSTTTPPGWGQETQYF TGTGCCAGTAGTACCACCACCCCCCCAGGGTGGGGACAAGAGACCCAGTACTTC
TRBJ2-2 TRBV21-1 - CASNQRHPNTGELFF TGTGCCAGCAATCAGAGGCACCCGAACACCGGGGAGCTGTTTTTT
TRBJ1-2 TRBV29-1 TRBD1 CSVEGDRAAYGYTF TGCAGCGTTGAAGGGGACAGGGCCGCCTATGGCTACACCTTC
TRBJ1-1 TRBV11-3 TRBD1 CASSFPVAGGHTEAFF TGTGCCAGCAGCTTCCCCGTGGCAGGGGGCCACACTGAAGCTTTCTTT
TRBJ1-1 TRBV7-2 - CASSIGPGGDTEAFF TGTGCCAGCAGCATAGGGCCCGGGGGAGACACTGAAGCTTTCTTT
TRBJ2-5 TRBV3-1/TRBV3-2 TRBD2 CASSQEGDGTSRLQETQYF TGTGCCAGCAGCCAAGAAGGGGACGGGACTAGCCGGCTGCAAGAGACCCAGTACTTC
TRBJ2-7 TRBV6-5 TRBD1 CASGQGNYEQYF TGTGCCAGCGGACAGGGGAACTACGAGCAGTACTTC
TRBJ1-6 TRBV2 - CASSEVFGPDGRGRNSPLHF TGTGCCAGCAGTGAGGTTTTTGGACCGGATGGACGGGGTAGAAATTCACCCCTCCACTTT
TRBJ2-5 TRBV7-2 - CASSLGLGETQYF TGTGCCAGCAGCTTAGGACTGGGAGAGACCCAGTACTTC
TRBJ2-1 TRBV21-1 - CASRSNGSAIYNEQFF TGTGCCAGCCGGTCCAACGGGAGTGCAATATACAATGAGCAGTTCTTC
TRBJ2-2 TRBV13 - CASSLGKGDRGTGELFF TGTGCCAGCAGCTTAGGCAAAGGGGATAGGGGCACCGGGGAGCTGTTTTTT
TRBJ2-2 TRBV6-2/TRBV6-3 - CASSYGLRTGELFF TGTGCCAGCAGTTACGGCCTCAGAACCGGGGAGCTGTTTTTT